Reported below is one T cell receptor (beta chain). Antigen: not known. Compared with germline, one end of the junction differs, possibly owing to a read error. The data were obtained in a study of neoadjuvant anti-PD-1 for oral cavity cancer. Overall study context: Most patients had three to four biweekly doses of 3 mg/kg nivolumab before resection. Findings and limits, study-wide: Only a few patients per response group were TCR-analyzed; validation needed.

Six replicates per PBMC sample, mostly from around 500 ng of genomic DNA. Sequencing was performed with immunoSEQ multiplex PCR; in TCRdb, only in-frame clones are kept and a portion is missing. In the table there are 33,000 or so clones, roughly 85% of which are singletons. Time point here: after neoadjuvant nivolumab, at surgical resection. Stage II-IVA oral cavity squamous cell carcinoma was new and untreated by systemic or radiation therapy. This CDR3 spans 12 amino acids. Germline-derived CDR1 and CDR2 are SGHTA and FQGNSA. The sequence came from a person between 40 and 80 years old with oral cavity squamous cell carcinoma. Sequences were derived from PBMCs, sampled after nivolumab (anti-PD-1) treatment. V is TRBV7-2 and J is TRBJ2-4; D is undetermined. DNA of the CDR3: TGTGCCAGCAGCTTAGCGGCCGAGTCGCCTAGATTC. Protein sequence: CASSLAAESPRF.